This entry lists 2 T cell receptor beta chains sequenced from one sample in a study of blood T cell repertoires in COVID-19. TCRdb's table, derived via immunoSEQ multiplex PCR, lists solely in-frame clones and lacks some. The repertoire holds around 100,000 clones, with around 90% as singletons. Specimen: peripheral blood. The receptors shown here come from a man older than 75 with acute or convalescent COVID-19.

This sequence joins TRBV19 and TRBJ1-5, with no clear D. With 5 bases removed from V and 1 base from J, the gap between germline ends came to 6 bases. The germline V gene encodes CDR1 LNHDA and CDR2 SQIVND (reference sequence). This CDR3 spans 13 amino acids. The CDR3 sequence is CASSWESNQPQHF. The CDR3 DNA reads TGTGCCAGTAGTTGGGAGAGCAATCAGCCCCAGCATTTT.

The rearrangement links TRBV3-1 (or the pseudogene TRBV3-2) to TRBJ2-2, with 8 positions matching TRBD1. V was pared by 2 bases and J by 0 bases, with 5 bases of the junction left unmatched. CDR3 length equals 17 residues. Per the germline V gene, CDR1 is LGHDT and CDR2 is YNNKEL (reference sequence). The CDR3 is CASSQQGRGPNTGELFF. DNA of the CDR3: TGTGCCAGCAGCCAACAGGGCAGGGGGCCGAACACCGGGGAGCTGTTTTTT.